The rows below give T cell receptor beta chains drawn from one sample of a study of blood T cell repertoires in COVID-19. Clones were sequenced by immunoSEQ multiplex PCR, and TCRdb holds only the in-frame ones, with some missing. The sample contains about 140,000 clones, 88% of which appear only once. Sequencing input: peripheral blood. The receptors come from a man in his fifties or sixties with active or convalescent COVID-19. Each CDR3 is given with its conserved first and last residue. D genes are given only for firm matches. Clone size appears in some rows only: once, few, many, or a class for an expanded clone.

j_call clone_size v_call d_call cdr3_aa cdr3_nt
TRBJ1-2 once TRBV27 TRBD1 CASRSTGDYGYTF TGTGCCAGCAGGTCGACAGGGGACTATGGCTACACCTTC
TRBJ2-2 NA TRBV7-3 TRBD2 CASSTRSGRNTGELFF TGTGCCAGCAGCACACGCAGCGGGAGGAACACCGGGGAGCTGTTTTTT
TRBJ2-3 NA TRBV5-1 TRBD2 CASNLAGGTDTQYF TGCGCCAGCAATCTAGCGGGAGGCACAGATACGCAGTATTTT
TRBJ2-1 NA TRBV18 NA CASSQDWPSYNEQFF TGTGCCAGCTCTCAGGACTGGCCTTCCTACAATGAGCAGTTCTTC
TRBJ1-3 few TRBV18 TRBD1 CASSPAPTGTGNTIYF TGTGCCAGCTCACCCGCGCCGACAGGGACTGGAAACACCATATATTTT
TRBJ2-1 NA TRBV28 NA CASSTGSYNEQFF TGTGCCAGCAGCACAGGTTCCTACAATGAGCAGTTCTTC
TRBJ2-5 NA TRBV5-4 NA CASSLFRDQETQYF TGTGCCAGCAGCTTGTTCAGGGATCAAGAGACCCAGTACTTC
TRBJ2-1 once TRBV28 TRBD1 CASSTDRAIGDEQFF TGTGCCAGCAGCACGGACAGGGCCATTGGGGATGAGCAGTTCTTC
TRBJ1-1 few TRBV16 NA CASSSRGGPLGDTEAFF TGTGCCAGCAGCTCCCGGGGGGGGCCCCTGGGGGACACTGAAGCTTTCTTT
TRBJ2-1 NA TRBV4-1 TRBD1 CASSQGDSSYNEQFF TGCGCCAGCAGCCAGGGGGACAGCTCCTACAATGAGCAGTTCTTC
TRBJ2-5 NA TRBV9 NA CASSVVGGSETQYF TGTGCCAGCAGCGTAGTAGGCGGCAGTGAGACCCAGTACTTC
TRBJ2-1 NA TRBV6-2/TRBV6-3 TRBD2 CASSYLAGGSYNEQFF TGTGCCAGCAGTTACCTAGCGGGAGGCTCCTACAATGAGCAGTTCTTC
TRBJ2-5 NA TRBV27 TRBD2 CASSLSWQGGETQYF TGTGCCAGCAGTTTATCGTGGCAGGGAGGGGAGACCCAGTACTTC
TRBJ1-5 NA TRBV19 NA CASSIEELQPQHF TGTGCCAGTAGTATTGAGGAACTTCAGCCCCAGCATTTT
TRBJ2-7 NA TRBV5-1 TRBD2 CASSYGLVYEQYF TGCGCCAGCAGCTACGGACTAGTCTACGAGCAGTACTTC
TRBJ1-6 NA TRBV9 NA CASSAASGHPNSPLHF TGTGCCAGCAGCGCCGCTTCGGGACACCCAAATTCACCCCTCCACTTT
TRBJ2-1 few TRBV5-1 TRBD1 CASSVGQGGTYNEQFF TGCGCCAGCAGCGTAGGACAGGGGGGGACCTACAATGAGCAGTTCTTC